The 2 T cell receptor beta chains in this list originate from one sample, sequenced in a study of tissue T cells after allogeneic stem cell transplantation (dated by TCRdb to 2021 to 2024). Library preparation was by the immunoSEQ multiplex PCR assay. TCRdb provides this immuneACCESS table in a form limited to in-frame rearrangements. Some clones are lacking; in checked studies, under half of them reflect an unresolved V gene, and why the rest are absent is not known. The sample data list about 21,000 clones, and approximately 69% of these were observed just once. The ten largest clones represent 0.35% to 0.45% of the sample. The material sequenced was blood. The receptors derive from a female BALB/c mouse in good health. Mice of this strain carry the MHC haplotype H2-d.

Details on this clone: Genes and germline come from the mouse. The read ends 1 residue shy of where the CDR3 ends; the end is completed using the germline J gene. This chain connects TRBV1 to TRBJ2-2, with D maybe TRBD2 (7 bases). CDR1 and CDR2 (germline): NSQYPW, LRSPGD (reference sequence). The CDR3 loop spans 15 amino acids. V lost 0 bases and J lost 6, with 11 bases in between. The CDR3 sequence: CTCSAERGGPGQLYF. The sequenced part of the CDR3 DNA is TGCACCTGCAGTGCAGAAAGGGGGGGACCCGGGCAGCTCTAC.

Comments on this clone: The gene symbols are mouse symbols. The read ends 1 residue early relative to the CDR3; the germline J gene fills the gap. This sample includes further DNA sequences coding for the same CDR3. The chain joins TRBV19 to TRBJ1-2, with a tentative D call TRBD1 (5 bases). CDR1 and CDR2 (germline): FNHDT, SITEND (reference sequence). The CDR3 consists of 14 residues. The V end lost 0 bases, the J end lost 1 base, and 7 bases lay between the germline ends. The CDR3 bases that were read are TGTGCCAGCAGTATAGGGGGGAAAAACTCCGACTACACC. Protein: CASSIGGKNSDYT. The whole CDR3 sequence is CASSIGGKNSDYTF.